The 21 T cell receptor beta chains below come from one sample, sequenced in a study of blood T cell repertoires in COVID-19. Clones were sequenced by immunoSEQ multiplex PCR, and TCRdb holds only the in-frame ones, with some missing. The sample lists under 200,000 clones; 85% to 90% were seen once. Material for sequencing was peripheral blood. The receptors were sampled from a woman aged 60-75 years with COVID-19, enrolled during active disease.

The V call is TRBV3-1 (or the pseudogene TRBV3-2), the J call TRBJ2-2, with 7 bases aligning to TRBD1. The CDR3 runs to 16 residues. The J segment lost 1 base and the V segment lost 8 bases, leaving 10 bases of the junction unmatched. The germline V gene encodes CDR1 LGHDT and CDR2 YNNKEL (reference sequence). CDR3 region: CASEDKGQENTGELFF. In DNA form, the CDR3 reads TGTGCCAGCGAGGATAAAGGACAGGAGAACACCGGGGAGCTGTTTTTT.

The rearrangement links TRBV19 to TRBJ2-7; D not certain. The CDR3 is made up of 15 amino acids. Germline-derived CDR1 and CDR2 are LNHDA and SQIVND (reference sequence). V was pared by 1 base and J by 2 bases, with 12 bases between. The CDR3 loop is CASSIVRSRTYEQYF. CDR3 nucleotides: TGTGCCAGTAGTATAGTAAGGAGTAGGACCTACGAGCAGTACTTC.

The chain uses TRBV7-6 and TRBJ2-7; 12 bases map to TRBD1. J gave up 1 base and V 5 bases, and 3 bases lay outside the gene matches. CDR1 SGHVS and CDR2 FNYEAQ come from the germline V gene. This CDR3 contains 15 residues. The CDR3 DNA is TGTGCCAGCAGCCGGGGACAGGGGGCGTCCTACGAGCAGTACTTC. Translation: CASSRGQGASYEQYF.

V gene TRBV30 combines with J gene TRBJ1-3; 7 nucleotides line up with TRBD1. There are 12 residues in the CDR3. V gave up 2 bases and J gave up 8 bases; unmatched junction bases: 3. CDR1 GTSNPN and CDR2 SVGIG come from the germline V gene (reference sequence). DNA for the CDR3: TGTGCCTGGAGTACAGGGGTTTACACCATATATTTT. It yields the protein CAWSTGVYTIYF.

The V and J genes are TRBV27 and TRBJ2-7; D is undetermined. The CDR3 consists of 11 residues. The germline gives CDR1 MNHEY, CDR2 SMNVEV (reference sequence). V lost 4 bases and J lost 3, with 4 bases in between. CDR3 coding DNA: TGTGCCAGCAGTTGGCACTACGAGCAGTACTTC. This gives the protein CASSWHYEQYF.

The chain recombines TRBV30 with TRBJ1-6, with D perhaps TRBD1 (6 bases). From germline, CDR1 is GTSNPN and CDR2 SVGIG (reference sequence). CDR3 length: 16 residues. Trimming left V 1 base short and J 6 bases short, with 16 bases between. The CDR3 bases are TGTGCCTGGAGTGGCCGACAGGCGATACCTAATTCACCCCTCCACTTT. It specifies CAWSGRQAIPNSPLHF.

The CDR3 is CASSYSAGYDNYGYTF. CDR3 sequence (DNA): TGTGCCAGCAGTTACTCCGCAGGGTACGATAACTATGGCTACACCTTC. The chain employs TRBV6-2 or TRBV6-3 and TRBJ1-2, with D possibly TRBD1 on 5 matching bases. V gave up 0 bases and J gave up 1 base, with 12 bases separating them. Germline CDR1 is MNHEY and CDR2 is SVGEGT. The CDR3 is 16 residues long.

On this clone: The junction does not match germline at one end; this may be a read error. V usage is TRBV6-4 and J usage is TRBJ1-6; D is unresolved. The CDR3 sequence is 9 residues long. Germline V lookup: CDR1 MRHNA, CDR2 SNTAGT. The CDR3 spells CASSALFYF. DNA of the CDR3: TGTGCCAGCAGTGCCCTTTTTTACTTT.

This clone was observed a single time. The chain is built from TRBV11-2 and TRBJ1-1; D may be TRBD1 (6 bases). This CDR3 is built from 12 residues. V was shortened by 1 base and J by 12 bases, with 12 bases between the two germline ends. Germline CDR1 reads SGHAT; CDR2 reads FQNNGV. The CDR3 bases are TGTGCCAGCAGCTTAGGGGCAGGGGCACCTTTCTTT. It encodes CASSLGAGAPFF.

A single count supports this clone. The V and J genes are TRBV27 and TRBJ2-7; TRBD2 might be the D (5 bases). The CDR3 length is 15 residues. V shed 4 bases and J shed 5 bases, with 18 bases lying between them. Germline lookup yields CDR1 MNHEY and CDR2 SMNVEV (reference sequence). The CDR3 nucleotides are TGTGCCAGCAGTTCGTCTCAAGCATTCGGGAACGAGCAGTACTTC. As protein: CASSSSQAFGNEQYF.

The rearrangement links TRBV6-5 to TRBJ1-2, with TRBD1 identical over 9 bases. The CDR3 covers 12 residues. Germline trimming cut 6 bases from V and 8 bases from J; bases unmatched to any gene: 4. Germline V gene lookup returns CDR1 MNHEY and CDR2 SVGAGI. CDR3: CASRGQGYGYTF. CDR3 sequence (DNA): TGTGCCAGCAGAGGACAGGGGTACGGCTACACCTTC.

V gene TRBV4-2 combines with J gene TRBJ1-1, with D unresolved. The CDR3 loop spans 13 amino acids. The germline V gene has CDR1 LGHNA and CDR2 YNFKEQ. The V end lost 0 bases, the J end lost 5 bases, and 7 bases lay between the germline ends. CDR3: CASSQEAQTEAFF. The CDR3 nucleotides read TGTGCCAGCAGCCAAGAGGCCCAGACTGAAGCTTTCTTT.

J is TRBJ2-7 and V is TRBV24-1, with 13 bases matching TRBD2. CDR3 length: 15 residues. Germline V gene lookup returns CDR1 KGHDR and CDR2 SFDVKD. The V segment lost 5 bases and the J segment 4 bases; nucleotides outside the gene matches: 4. The chain's CDR3 is CATSAKTSGRYEQYF. As DNA, the CDR3 is TGTGCCACCAGTGCCAAGACTAGCGGGAGGTACGAGCAGTACTTC.

This chain connects TRBV4-2 to TRBJ2-3; 11 bases map to TRBD2. After removal of 10 bases from V and 4 bases from J, the junction contained 7 bases not matched to a gene. The CDR3 consists of 14 residues. The germline gives CDR1 LGHNA, CDR2 YNFKEQ. The CDR3 region has the DNA TGTGCCACCCAGATAGCGGGAGGGCCAGATACGCAGTATTTT. Translating gives CATQIAGGPDTQYF.

The gene calls are TRBV7-2 and TRBJ2-5; tentative D call: TRBD2 (5 bases). The CDR3 is made up of 17 amino acids. The germline V and J ends were trimmed by 0 bases and 1 base, with 15 bases remaining between them. In germline, CDR1 is SGHTA, CDR2 FQGNSA. This chain's CDR3 is CASSLASTREIQETQYF. The CDR3 DNA reads as TGTGCCAGCAGCTTAGCGTCTACTAGAGAAATCCAAGAGACCCAGTACTTC. The variable domain in full, with the rest retrieved from reference TRBV7-2 and TRBJ2-5, is GAGVSQSPSNKVTEKGKDVELRCDPISGHTALYWYRQSLGQGLEFLIYFQGNSAPDKSGLPSDRFSAERTGGSVSTLTIQRTQQEDSAVYLCASSLASTREIQETQYFGPGTRLLVL.

This rearrangement joins TRBV30 to TRBJ2-2; D ambiguous. Between the trimmed V and J ends, which lost 4 bases and 6 bases, there was a span of 9 bases. CDR3 length equals 12 residues. Germline CDR1 and CDR2: GTSNPN and SVGIG (reference sequence). DNA for the CDR3: TGTGCCTGGAATAACTTCCCCGGGGAGCTGTTTTTT. This translates into CAWNNFPGELFF.

This rearrangement joins TRBV2 to TRBJ1-4; TRBD1 is a possible D gene (5 bases). V was trimmed by 4 bases and J by 7 bases, leaving 16 bases between them. Germline CDR1 reads SNHLY; CDR2 reads FYNNEI. The CDR3 extends over 15 amino acids. The CDR3 bases are TGTGCCAGCAGTGGGCGTGGGGCAAGGCGTGAAAAACTGTTTTTT. Amino acid sequence: CASSGRGARREKLFF.

This sequence joins TRBV7-2 and TRBJ2-1; 10 nucleotides match TRBD2. This CDR3 comprises 17 residues. J lost 5 bases, V lost 5 bases, and 12 bases had no gene match. The germline CDR1 and CDR2 sequences are SGHTA and FQGNSA. The CDR3 bases are TGTGCCAGCAGCCACACAACCGGGACTAGCGTCAACAATGAGCAGTTCTTC. Protein sequence: CASSHTTGTSVNNEQFF. The whole variable domain, filled in from reference TRBV7-2 and TRBJ2-1, reads GAGVSQSPSNKVTEKGKDVELRCDPISGHTALYWYRQSLGQGLEFLIYFQGNSAPDKSGLPSDRFSAERTGGSVSTLTIQRTQQEDSAVYLCASSHTTGTSVNNEQFFGPGTRLTVL.

The chain links TRBV7-2 to TRBJ1-6; no clear D gene. V shed 5 bases and J shed 7 bases, with 3 bases lying between them. The CDR3 loop spans 11 amino acids. Germline values: CDR1 SGHTA, CDR2 FQGNSA. CDR3 amino acids: CASSENSPLHF. The CDR3 DNA follows: TGTGCCAGCAGCGAGAATTCACCCCTCCACTTT.

This rearrangement joins TRBV6-4 to TRBJ2-3; tentatively, D is TRBD2 (7 bases). The V end lost 5 bases, the J end lost 5 bases, and 17 bases lay between the germline ends. The CDR3 is 15 residues long. Germline-derived CDR1 and CDR2 are MRHNA and SNTAGT. CDR3 nucleotides: TGTGCCAGCAGTCCCCTCGGAGGGGGGGGAGATACGCAGTATTTT. Amino acid sequence: CASSPLGGGGDTQYF.

The chain joins TRBV4-3 to TRBJ2-7, with D unclear. CDR3 length: 15 amino acids. From germline, CDR1 is LGHNA and CDR2 YSLEER. The V end was cut by 1 base, the J end by 0 bases, with 10 bases between. The CDR3 loop is CASSQGPYSSYEQYF. The DNA of the CDR3 is TGCGCCAGCAGCCAAGGGCCCTACAGCTCCTACGAGCAGTACTTC.